The 5 T cell receptor beta chains below all came from one sample that was sequenced in a study of vaccination and CD4 T cells after COVID-19. Antigen specificity for these receptors is unknown. CD4+ T cells that had been cultured provided DNA sequenced with the Oncomine TCR Beta short-read assay. TCRdb re-analysed the PCR reads in MiXCR, keeping a single row per CDR3 protein. The table includes approximately 20,000 distinct CDR3 sequences, 40% to 45% detected once. The sample's treatment: roughly 10-day PBMC culture with coronavirus spike peptide pools or control peptides (ViraFEST assay). Sequenced material: CD4+ T cells from blood, cultured in vitro, taken before SARS-CoV-2 vaccination. These receptors were obtained from a human donor who received a COVID-19 vaccine.

The chain combines TRBV6-1 with TRBJ1-1; D is uncertain. Germline CDR1 and CDR2: MNHNS and SASEGT. V lost 0 bases and J lost 0, with 14 bases in between. This CDR3 is 17 amino acids long. For the CDR3, the DNA is TGTGCCAGCAGTGAAGCGAAGGGCGCGGGCATGAACACTGAAGCTTTCTTT. Residues: CASSEAKGAGMNTEAFF.

This clonotype appeared a few times. The chain links TRBV7-8 to TRBJ2-1, with TRBD2 matching over 9 bases. The CDR3 loop spans 17 amino acids. CDR1 is SGHVS and CDR2 is FQNEAQ in the germline V gene. The V segment lost 4 bases and the J segment 0 bases; nucleotides outside the gene matches: 7. Here the CDR3 reads CASSSFSGGSSYNEQFF. CDR3 bases: TGTGCCAGCAGCTCGTTTAGCGGGGGCAGCTCCTACAATGAGCAGTTCTTC.

This clonotype was seen a few times. The V gene is TRBV5-4, the J gene TRBJ2-3; a possible D gene is TRBD1 (6 bases). The germline V and J ends were trimmed by 4 bases and 2 bases, with 8 bases remaining between them. This CDR3 comprises 13 residues. Germline V gene lookup returns CDR1 SGHNT and CDR2 YYREEE (reference sequence). The chain's CDR3 is CASSLGATDTQYF. CDR3 sequence (DNA): TGTGCCAGCAGCCTGGGGGCCACAGATACGCAGTATTTT.

This sequence joins TRBV11-3 and TRBJ2-1, with 8 bases identical to TRBD1. The junction had 5 bases not matched to a gene; V was cut back by 0 bases and J by 4 bases. CDR1 is SGHNT, CDR2 YENEEA, per germline. The CDR3 runs to 16 residues. This chain's CDR3 is CASSLDITGGYNEQFF. CDR3 DNA sequence: TGTGCCAGCAGCTTAGATATCACAGGGGGTTACAATGAGCAGTTCTTC.

The chain combines TRBV6-1 with TRBJ1-5; 8 bases are shared with TRBD1. Germline CDR1 is MNHNS and CDR2 is SASEGT. The trim removed 6 bases at V and 5 bases at J, leaving 6 bases unmatched. This CDR3 is 14 amino acids long. The CDR3 bases are TGTGCCAGCAGGGCCAGGGGGCTCGATCAGCCCCAGCATTTT. Its protein is CASRARGLDQPQHF.